This T cell receptor (beta chain) is drawn from a study of blood T cell repertoires in COVID-19. Study context: The cDNA or gDNA used as material had been derived from T cells, B-cell-depleted T cells, or PBMCs.

Germline V gene data show CDR1 as GTSNPN and CDR2 as SVGIG (reference sequence). V lost 1 base to trimming and J lost 2 bases; unmatched junction nucleotides: 1. CDR3 length equals 13 residues. Some clones are missing from TCRdb's copy, which holds only in-frame ones; the method was immunoSEQ multiplex PCR. The table shows about 400,000 clones, with about 89% occurring only once. The chain employs TRBV30 and TRBJ2-5; 7 positions agree with TRBD2. The receptor was derived from a woman aged 25 to 45 with acute or convalescent COVID-19. What was sequenced was peripheral blood. The CDR3 bases are TGTGCCTGGAGTGGGGGACTACAAGAGACCCAGTACTTC. This gives the protein CAWSGGLQETQYF.